This T cell receptor beta chain was documented in a study of blood T cell repertoires in COVID-19. Overall study: The samples span acute and convalescent COVID-19 from the United States, Italy and Spain.

In the original processing: Cell counts per sample came from amplifying reference gene primers. Using immunoSEQ multiplex PCR, the repertoire was profiled, and TCRdb retains in-frame clones only, with some absent. V and J calls and clone size are given by that table; D and trimming were obtained from the DNA. In the table there are 150,000 to 200,000 clones, about 81% of which are singletons. Germline CDR1 reads SGHRS; CDR2 reads YFSETQ. CDR3 size: 14 residues. With 2 bases removed from V and 4 bases from J, the gap between germline ends came to 13 bases. This chain connects TRBV5-1 to TRBJ2-7; weak D call: TRBD1 (6 bases). The clonotype was recovered from a human donor in a cohort sampled during active COVID-19. Sequenced: peripheral blood. CDR3 DNA sequence: TGCGCCAGCAGCTTTGGGGGCTCTATGTACGAGCAGTACTTC. Its protein is CASSFGGSMYEQYF.